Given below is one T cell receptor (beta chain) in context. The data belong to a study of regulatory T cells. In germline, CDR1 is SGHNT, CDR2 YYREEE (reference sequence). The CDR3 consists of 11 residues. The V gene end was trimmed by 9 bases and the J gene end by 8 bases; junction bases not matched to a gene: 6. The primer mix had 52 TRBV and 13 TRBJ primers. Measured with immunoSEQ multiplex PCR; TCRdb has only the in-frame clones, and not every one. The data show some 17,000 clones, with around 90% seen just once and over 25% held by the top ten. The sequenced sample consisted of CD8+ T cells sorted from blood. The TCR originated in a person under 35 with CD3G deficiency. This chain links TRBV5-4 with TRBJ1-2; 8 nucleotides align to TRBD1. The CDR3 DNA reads TGTGCCACCCCGGACAGGGAAGGCTACACCTTC. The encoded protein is CATPDREGYTF.